A single T cell receptor beta chain is shown here with its context. The antigen it binds to is not known. Per-nucleotide qualities are absent, and no much larger clonotype sits a single base away. Instrument used: Illumina HiSeq 2500. TCR beta libraries were prepared by quantitative 5'-RACE with molecular barcodes. On the authors' methods: A new computational method, built on a probabilistic model of VDJ rearrangement, was used to identify disease-linked TCR variants. TCRdb's own reprocessing of the public reads used fastp at Q25 and MiXCR and kept productive beta chains. Identical CDR3 proteins give one entry, which carries the most common genes and DNA. The V and J calls follow TCRdb's processing rather than the paper's. The sample data list around 770,000 distinct CDR3 sequences, and around 20% of these were observed just once. The ten top clones hold around a fifth of the sample. The sample comes from a study of CD8 T cells in ankylosing spondylitis (dated 2017 in TCRdb). Notes on the research overall: The study set out to find disease-linked TCR variants by profiling T cell receptor beta repertoires in ankylosing spondylitis patients and healthy donors. The full study cohort was made up of over 20 ankylosing spondylitis patients and approximately 100 healthy donors. Peripheral blood samples were taken, and synovial fluid was additionally collected from ankylosing spondylitis patients.

Spanning cysteine to phenylalanine, the CDR3 consists of 14 amino acids. Just the 42-base CDR3 DNA is kept, in frame starting at base 1. A distance of 17 bases separates the germline ends of V and J, which lose 9 bases and 2 bases respectively. On the study overall, not on this receptor specifically: A TCR beta motif made up of under ten highly homologous amino acid variants appeared to be characteristic of blood from ankylosing spondylitis patients. The disease-linked clones were reported as significantly enriched in matched synovial fluid samples from ankylosing spondylitis patients. Some of the motif variants had been reported before in the synovial fluid and blood of reactive arthritis patients, a finding that suggests common disease-initiation mechanisms. In peripheral blood, the disease-linked clones were found at relatively low frequencies and had a CD8+ phenotype.

The TCR comes from a male donor with ankylosing spondylitis. Sequences were obtained from blood, either unsorted or a sorted T cell fraction (not recorded which). Recombination connected TRBV12-3 or TRBV12-4 to TRBJ2-7, with TRBD1 perhaps the D gene, on 6 matching bases. The DNA is TGTGCCAGGGGAATAACAGGGATGACCTACGAGCAGTACTTC. Its protein is CARGITGMTYEQYF.